One sample yielded the 16 T cell receptor beta chains listed below, sequenced in a study of blood T cell repertoires in COVID-19. Libraries were prepared by immunoSEQ multiplex PCR; TCRdb keeps only in-frame clonotypes and omits some of them. The profile shows hundreds of thousands of clones, about nine tenths of them singletons. The sequencing sample was made of peripheral blood. These receptors all come from a woman in her twenties or thirties with active or convalescent COVID-19.

J is TRBJ1-5 and V is TRBV7-9; D may be TRBD1 (5 bases). With 4 bases removed from V and 4 bases from J, the gap between germline ends came to 17 bases. There are 16 residues in the CDR3. Germline loops: CDR1 SEHNR, CDR2 FQNEAQ (reference sequence). CDR3 nucleotides: TGTGCCAGCAGCTCCCTCGCGGGGGATGTAAATCAGCCCCAGCATTTT. Translated: CASSSLAGDVNQPQHF.

This chain uses TRBV19 with TRBJ1-4; possibly TRBD1 for D (6 bases). V lost 5 bases, J lost 2 bases, and 12 bases lay in between. The germline V gene encodes CDR1 LNHDA and CDR2 SQIVND (reference sequence). There are 15 residues in the CDR3. CDR3 DNA sequence: TGTGCCAGTAGTTTGACCACAGGGACTAATGAAAAACTGTTTTTT. Translating it yields CASSLTTGTNEKLFF. The variable domain in full, completed from reference TRBV19 and TRBJ1-4, reads DGGITQSPKYLFRKEGQNVTLSCEQNLNHDAMYWYRQDPGQGLRLIYYSQIVNDFQKGDIAEGYSVSREKKESFPLTVTSAQKNPTAFYLCASSLTTGTNEKLFFGSGTQLSVL.

As to this clone: Since no conserved phenylalanine or tryptophan closes the CDR3, a read error is the likely cause. The limits of the CDR3 on the DNA are not certain, so only TCRdb's listed CDR3 is given. V usage is TRBV6-1 and J usage is TRBJ1-1; TRBD1, the D gene given by the table, was not confirmed from the DNA. The length of the CDR3 is 12 amino acids, counting both ends. CDR1 and CDR2 (germline): MNHNS, SASEGT. The CDR3: CASSEGGRFRDL.

The genes are TRBV29-1 and TRBJ2-1; 9 bases are shared with TRBD2. This CDR3 has 14 residues. Trimming cost V 4 bases and J 7 bases; bases outside gene matches: 8. Germline CDR1 reads SQVTM; CDR2 reads ANQGSEA. In DNA, the CDR3 is TGCAGCGTTGGACTAGCGGACCAATTAAATGAGCAGTTCTTC. It encodes CSVGLADQLNEQFF.

The V call is TRBV10-3, the J call TRBJ1-2; tentative D call: TRBD1 (5 bases). CDR1 and CDR2 from the germline V gene are ENHRY and SYGVKD. Trimming took 6 bases from V and 2 from J, leaving 13 bases between them. The CDR3 is 14 amino acids. CDR3 protein: CAIRQAIMNYGYTF. The CDR3 DNA reads TGTGCCATCAGACAGGCAATTATGAACTATGGCTACACCTTC.

The rearrangement uses TRBV6-5 and TRBJ2-7; D is uncertain. Germline assignment: CDR1 MNHEY and CDR2 SVGAGI. V lost 5 bases, J lost 2 bases, and 13 bases lay in between. The CDR3 extends over 14 amino acids. Written as DNA, the CDR3 is TGTGCCAGCAGTACGCCCGAGCTGACCTACGAGCAGTACTTC. It translates to CASSTPELTYEQYF.

The chain joins TRBV19 to TRBJ1-3; 7 nucleotides agree with TRBD1. Per the germline V gene, CDR1 is LNHDA and CDR2 is SQIVND (reference sequence). The CDR3 sequence is 15 residues long. After removal of 3 bases from V and 3 bases from J, the junction contained 5 bases not matched to a gene. The CDR3 sequence: CASSIEGARGNTIYF. The CDR3 nucleotides read TGTGCCAGTAGTATCGAGGGGGCGCGTGGAAACACCATATATTTT.

The chain couples TRBV5-4 to TRBJ1-1; tentative D call: TRBD1 (6 bases). The germline V gene has CDR1 SGHNT and CDR2 YYREEE (reference sequence). There are 14 residues in the CDR3. The germline V and J ends were trimmed by 4 bases and 1 base, with 11 bases remaining between them. CDR3 residues: CASSDRDKNTEAFF. The CDR3 DNA follows: TGTGCCAGCAGCGACCGGGACAAGAACACTGAAGCTTTCTTT.

The CDR3: CASSSGTVGRNTEAFF. In DNA, the CDR3 is TGCGCCAGCAGCTCGGGGACAGTAGGAAGGAACACTGAAGCTTTCTTT. The chain uses TRBV5-1 and TRBJ1-1, with 7 bases lining up with TRBD1. The CDR3 length is 16 residues. Germline lookup yields CDR1 SGHRS and CDR2 YFSETQ. The junction had 9 bases not matched to a gene; V was cut back by 3 bases and J by 1 base.

The V call is TRBV2, the J call TRBJ2-1; 9 bases fit TRBD2. Germline loops: CDR1 SNHLY, CDR2 FYNNEI. This CDR3 is 14 amino acids long. After removal of 7 bases from V and 4 bases from J, the junction contained 5 bases not matched to a gene. The CDR3 reads CASKGTSRYNEQFF. DNA of the CDR3: TGTGCCAGCAAGGGGACTAGCAGATACAATGAGCAGTTCTTC.

The rearrangement joins TRBV6-5 to TRBJ2-1; 8 nucleotides align to TRBD2. The length of the CDR3 is 15 residues. V gave up 5 bases and J gave up 3 bases; unmatched junction bases: 6. CDR1 is MNHEY and CDR2 is SVGAGI in the germline V gene. The CDR3 nucleotides are TGTGCCAGCAGTCGTACGGGAGGGGACTACAATGAGCAGTTCTTC. Translating gives CASSRTGGDYNEQFF.

Written as DNA, the CDR3 is TGTGCCAGCAGTTACTCGAGCCCTTCCTACAATGAGCAGTTCTTC. Its protein product is CASSYSSPSYNEQFF. The rearrangement links TRBV6-6 to TRBJ2-1; D unresolved. Trimming cost V 0 bases and J 1 base, with 7 bases left between them. Per the germline V gene, CDR1 is MNHNY and CDR2 is SVGAGI (reference sequence). CDR3 length: 15 residues.

The chain employs TRBV6-5 and TRBJ1-6; a possible D gene is TRBD1 (6 bases). Germline assignment: CDR1 MNHEY and CDR2 SVGAGI. V lost 2 bases to trimming and J lost 7 bases, with 15 bases between them. The CDR3 sequence is 16 residues long. CDR3 DNA: TGTGCCAGCAGTTACGGGCTACAGGGATCGAATTCACCCCTCCACTTT. As protein: CASSYGLQGSNSPLHF.

CDR3 region: CASSSDRGETEAFF. Here the CDR3 DNA reads TGTGCCAGCAGCTCAGACAGGGGAGAGACTGAAGCTTTCTTT. The chain has TRBV5-4 and TRBJ1-1; TRBD1 agrees at 8 bases. This CDR3 has 14 amino acids. Germline loops: CDR1 SGHNT, CDR2 YYREEE (reference sequence). V dropped 3 bases and J dropped 5; count of bases not matched to a gene: 6.

The chain has TRBV7-2 and TRBJ2-7; 7 bases line up with TRBD2. Germline V lookup: CDR1 SGHTA, CDR2 FQGNSA. J lost 4 bases, V lost 3 bases, and 3 bases had no gene match. The CDR3 is 13 residues long. The CDR3, as DNA: TGTGCCAGCAGCTTCGGGGAGGGTTACGAGCAGTACTTC. Its translation: CASSFGEGYEQYF. The full variable domain, completed using reference TRBV7-2 and TRBJ2-7, is GAGVSQSPSNKVTEKGKDVELRCDPISGHTALYWYRQSLGQGLEFLIYFQGNSAPDKSGLPSDRFSAERTGGSVSTLTIQRTQQEDSAVYLCASSFGEGYEQYFGPGTRLTVT.

This clone was counted once. The chain recombines TRBV4-2 with TRBJ2-3; no clear D gene. Germline V gene sequence: CDR1 LGHNA, CDR2 YNFKEQ. The CDR3 totals 14 residues. Trimming stripped 0 bases from V and 2 bases from J, with 6 bases between. DNA of the CDR3: TGTGCCAGCAGCCAAGAAATGTACACAGATACGCAGTATTTT. Amino acid sequence: CASSQEMYTDTQYF.